Described below is a single T cell receptor (beta chain) sequence and its context. Its target is not known. TCRdb keeps only in-frame clones here, not all; method: immunoSEQ multiplex PCR. The repertoire includes 86,000 or so clones, just over 90% of them detected once, and roughly 5.5% sits in the top ten. This sample stems from a study of graft-versus-host responses after intestinal transplantation. The clonotype originates from a human donor who received an intestinal transplant. Sequencing was performed on unstimulated CD8+ T cells sorted from spleen or lymph node cells, taken before intestinal transplant.

For the CDR3, the DNA is TGTGCCAGCAGTTCTCTTACTATCCATTCTACCTCCTACAATGAGCAGTTCTTC. Its protein product is CASSSLTIHSTSYNEQFF. The chain links TRBV28 to TRBJ2-1; D is unclear. This CDR3 region has 18 residues. Trimming took 4 bases from V and 0 from J, leaving 19 bases between them. Per germline, CDR1 MDHEN and CDR2 SYDVKM. Looking up the rest from reference TRBV28 and TRBJ2-1 gives the full variable domain: DVKVTQSSRYLVKRTGEKVFLECVQDMDHENMFWYRQDPGLGLRLIYFSYDVKMKEKGDIPEGYSVSREKKERFSLILESASTNQTSMYLCASSSLTIHSTSYNEQFFGPGTRLTVL.